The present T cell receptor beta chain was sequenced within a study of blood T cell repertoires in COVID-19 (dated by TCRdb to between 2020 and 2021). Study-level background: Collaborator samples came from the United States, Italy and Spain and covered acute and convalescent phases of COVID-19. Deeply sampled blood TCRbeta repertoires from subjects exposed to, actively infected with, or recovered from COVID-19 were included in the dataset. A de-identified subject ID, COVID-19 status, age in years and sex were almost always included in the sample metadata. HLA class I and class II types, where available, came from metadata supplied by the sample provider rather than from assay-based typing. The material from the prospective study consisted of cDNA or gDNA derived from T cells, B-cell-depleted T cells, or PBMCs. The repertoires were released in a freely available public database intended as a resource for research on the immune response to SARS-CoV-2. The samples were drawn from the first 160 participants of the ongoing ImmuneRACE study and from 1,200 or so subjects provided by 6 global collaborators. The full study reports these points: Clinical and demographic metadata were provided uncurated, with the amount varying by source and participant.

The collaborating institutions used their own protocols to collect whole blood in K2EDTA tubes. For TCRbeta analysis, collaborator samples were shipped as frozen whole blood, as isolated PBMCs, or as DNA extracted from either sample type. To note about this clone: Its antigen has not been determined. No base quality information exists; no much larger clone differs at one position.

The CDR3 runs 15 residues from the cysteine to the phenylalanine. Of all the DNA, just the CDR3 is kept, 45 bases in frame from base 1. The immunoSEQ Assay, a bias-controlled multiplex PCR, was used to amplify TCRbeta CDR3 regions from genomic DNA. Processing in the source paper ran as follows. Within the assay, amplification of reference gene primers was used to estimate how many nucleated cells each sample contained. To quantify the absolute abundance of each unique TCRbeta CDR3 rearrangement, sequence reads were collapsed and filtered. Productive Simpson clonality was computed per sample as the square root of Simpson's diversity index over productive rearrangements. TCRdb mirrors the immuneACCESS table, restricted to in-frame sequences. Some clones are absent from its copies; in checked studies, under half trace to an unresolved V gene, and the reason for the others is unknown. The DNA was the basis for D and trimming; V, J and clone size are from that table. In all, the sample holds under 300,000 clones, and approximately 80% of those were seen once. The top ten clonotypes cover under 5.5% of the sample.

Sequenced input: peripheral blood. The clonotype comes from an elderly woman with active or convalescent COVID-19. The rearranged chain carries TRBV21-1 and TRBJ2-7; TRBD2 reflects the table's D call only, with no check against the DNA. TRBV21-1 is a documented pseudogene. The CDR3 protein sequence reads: CASSKGLDHSYEQYF. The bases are TGTGCCAGCAGCAAGGGTCTAGATCACTCCTACGAGCAGTACTTC.